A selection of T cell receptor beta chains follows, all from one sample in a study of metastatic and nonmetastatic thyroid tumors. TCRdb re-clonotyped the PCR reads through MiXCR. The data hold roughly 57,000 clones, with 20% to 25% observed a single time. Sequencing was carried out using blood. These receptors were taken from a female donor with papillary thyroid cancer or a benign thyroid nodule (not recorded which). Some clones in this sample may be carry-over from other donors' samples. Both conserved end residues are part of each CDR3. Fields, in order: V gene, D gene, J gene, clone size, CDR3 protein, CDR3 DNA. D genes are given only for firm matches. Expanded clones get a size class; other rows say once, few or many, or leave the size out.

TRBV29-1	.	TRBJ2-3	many	CSVEVGADTQYF	TGCAGCGTTGAAGTGGGAGCAGATACGCAGTATTTT
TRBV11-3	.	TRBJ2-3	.	CASSLVSTSDTQYF	TGTGCCAGCAGCTTAGTCTCGACGTCAGATACGCAGTATTTT
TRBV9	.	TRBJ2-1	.	CASSVDEGGYNEQFF	TGTGCCAGCAGCGTAGACGAGGGCGGCTACAATGAGCAGTTCTTC
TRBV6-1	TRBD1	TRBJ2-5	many	CASRGRTGAFETQYF	TGTGCCAGCAGGGGAAGGACAGGGGCCTTTGAGACCCAGTACTTC
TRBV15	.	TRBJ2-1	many	CATSREGGGSEQFF	TGTGCCACCAGCAGAGAGGGTGGGGGCAGTGAGCAGTTCTTC
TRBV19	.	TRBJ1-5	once	CASSMGARLDQPQHF	TGTGCCAGTAGTATGGGGGCAAGACTGGATCAGCCCCAGCATTTT
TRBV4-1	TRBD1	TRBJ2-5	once	CASIQEDREDTQYF	TGCGCCAGCATCCAAGAGGACAGGGAGGATACCCAGTACTTC
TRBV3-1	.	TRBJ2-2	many	CASNIWSGEGGELFF	TGTGCCAGCAACATCTGGTCCGGGGAAGGCGGGGAGCTGTTTTTT
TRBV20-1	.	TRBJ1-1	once	CSARQPSGVGTEAFF	TGCAGTGCTAGGCAACCCTCCGGGGTGGGAACTGAAGCTTTCTTT
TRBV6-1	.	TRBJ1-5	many	CASKDRLGQPQHF	TGTGCCAGCAAAGACCGACTCGGGCAGCCCCAGCATTTT
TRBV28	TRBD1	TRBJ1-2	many	CASTRQGANYGYTF	TGTGCCAGCACTCGACAGGGAGCTAACTATGGCTACACCTTC
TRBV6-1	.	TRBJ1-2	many	CASSPGTATYGYTF	TGTGCCAGCAGTCCCGGGACGGCGACCTATGGCTACACCTTC
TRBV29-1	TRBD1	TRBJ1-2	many	CSVDWDRGYGYTF	TGCAGCGTTGATTGGGACAGGGGGTATGGCTACACCTTC
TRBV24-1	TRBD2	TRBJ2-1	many	CATSDLSGKYNEQFF	TGTGCCACCAGTGATTTGAGCGGGAAATACAATGAGCAGTTCTTC
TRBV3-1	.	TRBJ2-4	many	CASSQDPAIQYF	TGTGCCAGCAGCCAAGATCCCGCCATTCAGTACTTC
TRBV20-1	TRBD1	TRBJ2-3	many	CSARGSQGRTDTQYF	TGCAGTGCTAGAGGGTCACAGGGGCGCACAGATACGCAGTATTTT
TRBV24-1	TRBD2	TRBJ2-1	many	CATSDTLAGTLYNEQFF	TGTGCCACCAGTGATACACTAGCGGGAACCCTCTACAATGAGCAGTTCTTC
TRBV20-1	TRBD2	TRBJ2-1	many	CSARELAGHNEQFF	TGCAGTGCTAGAGAACTAGCGGGTCACAATGAGCAGTTCTTC
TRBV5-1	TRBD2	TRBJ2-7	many	CASSLGVAGSYEQYF	TGCGCCAGCAGCTTGGGGGTAGCGGGATCCTACGAGCAGTACTTC
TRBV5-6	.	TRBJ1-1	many	CASRSRGGTEAFF	TGTGCCAGCAGATCACGGGGAGGCACTGAAGCTTTCTTT
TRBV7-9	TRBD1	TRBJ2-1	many	CASSPPPRDRRSNEQFF	TGTGCCAGCAGCCCTCCCCCCCGGGACAGGAGGTCCAATGAGCAGTTCTTC
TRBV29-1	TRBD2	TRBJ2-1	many	CSVETSGFYNEQFF	TGCAGCGTTGAAACTAGCGGGTTCTACAATGAGCAGTTCTTC
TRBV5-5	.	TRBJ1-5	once	CASSLEPTYINHPQHF	TGTGCCAGCAGCTTGGAACCAACTTATATCAATCATCCCCAGCATTTT
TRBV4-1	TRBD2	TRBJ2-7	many	CASSPTSGRYHEQYF	TGCGCCAGCAGCCCGACTAGCGGGAGGTACCACGAGCAGTACTTC
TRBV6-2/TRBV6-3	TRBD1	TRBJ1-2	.	CASRYRSYRGRGSDGYTF	TGTGCCAGCAGGTACCGATCCTACAGGGGGCGAGGATCCGATGGCTACACCTTC
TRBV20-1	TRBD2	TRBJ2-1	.	CTARRGLPGMGSYNEQFF	TGCACTGCTAGACGGGGACTACCGGGAATGGGCTCCTACAATGAGCAGTTCTTC
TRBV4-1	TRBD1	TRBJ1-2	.	CASSQTQGAYGYTF	TGCGCCAGCAGCCAAACACAGGGGGCTTACGGCTACACCTTC
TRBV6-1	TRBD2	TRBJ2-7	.	CASSAPECSGRSSYEQYF	TGTGCCAGTAGTGCCCCGGAGTGTAGCGGGAGGTCCTCCTACGAGCAGTACTTC
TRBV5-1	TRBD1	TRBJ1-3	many	CASSSLDRGISGNTIYF	TGCGCCAGCAGCTCGCTGGACAGGGGCATCTCTGGAAACACCATATATTTT
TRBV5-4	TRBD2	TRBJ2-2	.	CASSDSAGGNTGELFF	TGTGCCAGCAGCGATTCAGCGGGAGGGAACACCGGGGAGCTGTTTTTT
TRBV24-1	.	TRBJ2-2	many	CATSDLHRGGTGELFF	TGCGCCACCAGTGATTTGCACAGGGGGGGCACCGGGGAGCTGTTTTTT
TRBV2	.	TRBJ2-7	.	CASIKWYEQYF	TGTGCCAGCATTAAATGGTACGAGCAGTACTTC
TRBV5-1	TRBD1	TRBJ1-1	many	CASSLQGPQAMNTEAFF	TGCGCCAGCAGCTTACAGGGGCCCCAAGCCATGAACACTGAAGCTTTCTTT
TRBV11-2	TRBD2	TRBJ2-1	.	CASSLEGGNEQFF	TGTGCCAGCAGCTTAGAGGGGGGGAATGAGCAGTTCTTC
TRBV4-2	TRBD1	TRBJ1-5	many	CASSQDGQANQPQHF	TGTGCCAGCAGCCAAGATGGACAGGCGAATCAGCCCCAGCATTTT
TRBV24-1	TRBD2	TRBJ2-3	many	CATSDPPSGLAEGTDTQYF	TGTGCCACCAGTGACCCTCCCTCTGGACTAGCGGAGGGCACAGATACGCAGTATTTT
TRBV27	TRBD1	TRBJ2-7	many	CASSLSQGDEQYF	TGTGCCAGCAGTTTATCACAGGGGGACGAGCAGTACTTC
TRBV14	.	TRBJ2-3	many	CASSQDPASTSTDTQYF	TGTGCCAGCAGCCAAGATCCCGCTAGCACAAGCACAGATACGCAGTATTTT
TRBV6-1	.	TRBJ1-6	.	CASSEGADPSPLHF	TGTGCCAGCAGTGAAGGGGCAGACCCATCACCCCTCCACTTT
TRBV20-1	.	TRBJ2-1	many	CSVGTGGWDEQFF	TGCAGTGTTGGGACTGGGGGGTGGGATGAGCAGTTCTTC
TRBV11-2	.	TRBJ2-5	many	CASSLGLSGQETQYF	TGTGCCAGCAGCTTAGGGCTTAGCGGACAAGAGACCCAGTACTTC
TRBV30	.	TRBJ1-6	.	CDSRGEYNSPHHF	TGTGATTCGAGGGGGGAGTATAATTCACCCCACCACTTT
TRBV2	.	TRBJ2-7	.	CASSDPRDTQIYEQYF	TGTGCCAGCAGTGACCCCCGGGACACACAAATCTACGAGCAGTACTTC
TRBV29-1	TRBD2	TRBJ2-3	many	CSGTLAGGPTDTQYF	TGCAGCGGGACACTAGCGGGAGGGCCAACAGATACGCAGTATTTT
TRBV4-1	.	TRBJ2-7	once	CSSSEANRGEQYF	TGCTCCAGCAGCGAAGCTAACCGAGGCGAGCAGTACTTC
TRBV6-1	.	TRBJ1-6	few	CASSEVRQMYSPLHF	TGTGCCAGCAGTGAGGTTCGACAGATGTATTCACCCCTCCACTTT
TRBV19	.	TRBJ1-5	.	CASSLRGAPNQPKHF	TGTGCCAGTAGTTTACGGGGCGCCCCAAATCAGCCCAAGCATTTT
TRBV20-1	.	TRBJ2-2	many	CSARDRRSTGELFF	TGCAGTGCTAGAGATCGGCGGAGCACCGGGGAGCTGTTTTTT
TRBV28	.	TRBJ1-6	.	CATEGRSHLHF	TGTGCCACCGAGGGGAGGTCACACCTCCACTTT
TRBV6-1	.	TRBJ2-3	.	CPSVTGPSRSDTQYF	TGTCCCAGCGTGACCGGGCCTAGCAGGTCAGATACGCAGTATTTT
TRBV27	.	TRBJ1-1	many	CASTTTRVRTEAFF	TGTGCCAGCACCACAACCAGGGTGAGGACTGAAGCTTTCTTT
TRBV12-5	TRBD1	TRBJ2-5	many	CASGSWTGQETQYF	TGTGCTAGTGGTTCTTGGACAGGACAAGAGACCCAGTACTTC
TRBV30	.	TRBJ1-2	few	CAWIPPGPDYGYTF	TGTGCCTGGATACCCCCTGGACCGGATTATGGCTACACCTTC
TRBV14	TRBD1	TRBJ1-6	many	CASSGVRQGANNSPLHF	TGTGCCAGCAGCGGGGTACGACAGGGGGCCAATAATTCACCCCTCCACTTT
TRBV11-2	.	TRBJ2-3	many	CASSSAGSTDTQYF	TGTGCCAGCAGCTCGGCAGGGAGCACAGATACGCAGTATTTT
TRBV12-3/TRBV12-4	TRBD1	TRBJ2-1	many	CASSLTDRGRDEQFF	TGTGCCAGCAGCCTAACGGACAGGGGGCGAGATGAGCAGTTCTTC
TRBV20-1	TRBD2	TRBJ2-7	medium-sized	CSAKTGTSDYEQYF	TGCAGTGCAAAAACCGGGACTAGCGACTACGAGCAGTACTTC